These 25 T cell receptor beta chains were sequenced from one sample in a study of OX40 agonist ivuxolimab in advanced cancers. Clones were read by immunoSEQ multiplex PCR, and TCRdb kept only the in-frame ones, dropping some. The data contain more than 60,000 clones, approximately 90% of them seen just once; the ten biggest clones take up roughly 1.1%. Sequenced here: CD4+ or CD8+ T cells sorted from blood, sampled in a trial of the OX40 agonist ivuxolimab. The receptors were sampled from an adult with an advanced solid tumor such as melanoma, head and neck, liver or kidney cancer.

The rearrangement uses TRBV7-2 and TRBJ2-2, with D perhaps matching TRBD2 (6 bases). This CDR3 has 14 residues. The germline V gene encodes CDR1 SGHTA and CDR2 FQGNSA. V lost 0 bases, J lost 7 bases, and 9 bases lay in between. The CDR3 protein is CASSLAGGGGELFF. CDR3 in DNA: TGTGCCAGCAGCTTAGCGGGGGGAGGCGGGGAGCTGTTTTTT. The variable domain in full, with the rest retrieved from reference TRBV7-2 and TRBJ2-2, is GAGVSQSPSNKVTEKGKDVELRCDPISGHTALYWYRQSLGQGLEFLIYFQGNSAPDKSGLPSDRFSAERTGGSVSTLTIQRTQQEDSAVYLCASSLAGGGGELFFGEGSRLTVL.

The chain recombines TRBV5-1 with TRBJ1-1, with a weak D call TRBD1 (5 bases). The CDR3 runs to 14 residues. Trimming removed 4 bases from V and 4 bases from J, with 14 bases in between. Germline values: CDR1 SGHRS, CDR2 YFSETQ. CDR3 residues: CASSTGPRSTEAFF. Here the CDR3 DNA reads TGCGCCAGCAGCACGGGACCAAGGAGCACTGAAGCTTTCTTT.

V is TRBV6-5 and J is TRBJ1-2; D perhaps matches TRBD1 (6 bases). The CDR3 loop spans 13 amino acids. Germline V CDR1 and CDR2: MNHEY, SVGAGI. V dropped 0 bases and J dropped 8 bases, with 10 bases sitting between them. Written as DNA, the CDR3 is TGTGCCAGCAGTTACTCGGGGGGCGGGGGCTACACCTTC. It encodes CASSYSGGGGYTF.

In this sample, this clone turned up once. The rearrangement uses TRBV4-1 and TRBJ2-2; D not certain. CDR1 is MGHRA, CDR2 YSYEKL, per germline. Trimming cost V 7 bases and J 3 bases, with 9 bases left between them. The CDR3 totals 13 residues. CDR3 protein: CASTDGYTGELFF. The DNA for the CDR3 is TGCGCCAGCACTGACGGGTACACCGGGGAGCTGTTTTTT.

This chain joins TRBV11-3 and TRBJ1-1; 9 nucleotides align to TRBD1. CDR1 and CDR2 (germline): SGHNT, YENEEA. This CDR3 comprises 14 residues. V shed 6 bases and J 4 bases; nucleotides not matched to a gene: 6. The CDR3 loop is CASSSGQGGTEAFF. The CDR3 region has the DNA TGTGCCAGCAGTTCGGGACAGGGTGGCACTGAAGCTTTCTTT.

The chain couples TRBV5-6 to TRBJ2-2; the match to TRBD2 covers 7 bases. The trim removed 6 bases at V and 2 bases at J, leaving 7 bases unmatched. From germline, CDR1 is SGHDT and CDR2 YYEEEE. This CDR3 contains 15 residues. The CDR3 DNA sequence: TGTGCCAGCACCGAGGCGGGGGTTAACACCGGGGAGCTGTTTTTT. Protein: CASTEAGVNTGELFF.

This clone showed up just once. The chain employs TRBV6-5 and TRBJ2-7, with D possibly matching TRBD2 (6 bases). V was shortened by 4 bases and J by 3 bases, with 13 bases between the two germline ends. This CDR3 is 14 amino acids long. Germline loops: CDR1 MNHEY, CDR2 SVGAGI. CDR3 sequence: CASSSSGGFYEQYF. CDR3 nucleotides: TGTGCCAGCAGTTCCTCCGGGGGATTCTACGAGCAGTACTTC.

This clone was detected only a few times. The rearrangement links TRBV5-5 to TRBJ2-5, with D unclear. The V gene's germline CDR1 is SGHKS and CDR2 YYEKEE (reference sequence). V was clipped by 2 bases and J by 5 bases, with 4 bases between them. There are 11 residues in the CDR3. CDR3 residues: CASSFGETQYF. CDR3 bases: TGTGCCAGCAGCTTTGGGGAGACCCAGTACTTC.

This clone was counted a few times. This rearrangement joins TRBV6-1 to TRBJ1-5; D unclear. The V gene lost 2 bases and the J gene lost 11 bases, with 13 bases spanning the gap. The CDR3 sequence is 13 residues long. Germline-derived CDR1 and CDR2 are MNHNS and SASEGT. CDR3 loop: CASSERPLGAQHF. The CDR3 nucleotides read TGTGCCAGCAGTGAAAGGCCCCTCGGGGCCCAGCATTTT.

The chain uses TRBV7-9 and TRBJ2-5; TRBD2 matches 9 bases. After removal of 5 bases from V and 0 bases from J, the junction contained 4 bases not matched to a gene. The CDR3 sequence is 15 residues long. Germline V gene sequence: CDR1 SEHNR, CDR2 FQNEAQ (reference sequence). This chain's CDR3 is CASSHLAGYQETQYF. CDR3 DNA sequence: TGTGCCAGCAGCCACCTAGCGGGGTACCAAGAGACCCAGTACTTC.

The rearrangement links TRBV6-6 to TRBJ2-2, with a possible D match to TRBD1 (5 bases). The CDR3 is 12 amino acids. V dropped 8 bases and J dropped 3 bases, with 7 bases sitting between them. The germline CDR1 and CDR2 sequences are MNHNY and SVGAGI (reference sequence). The CDR3 DNA follows: TGTGCCAGCCGGACATACACCGGGGAGCTGTTTTTT. Its translation is CASRTYTGELFF.

This chain joins TRBV5-5 and TRBJ2-5, with D unclear. This CDR3 is 14 amino acids long. Per the germline V gene, CDR1 is SGHKS and CDR2 is YYEKEE (reference sequence). Trimming cost V 1 base and J 8 bases, with 15 bases left between them. CDR3 sequence reads: CASSLRQGRGTQYF. The DNA of the CDR3 is TGTGCCAGCAGCTTGAGGCAAGGGCGTGGTACCCAGTACTTC. Variable domain in full (rest from reference TRBV5-5 and TRBJ2-5): DAGVTQSPTHLIKTRGQQVTLRCSPISGHKSVSWYQQVLGQGPQFIFQYYEKEERGRGNFPDRFSARQFPNYSSELNVNALLLGDSALYLCASSLRQGRGTQYFGPGTRLLVL.

The chain carries TRBV18 and TRBJ1-1, with TRBD1 identical over 7 bases. The CDR3 loop spans 14 amino acids. Germline CDR1 is KGHSH and CDR2 is LQKENI. Germline trimming cut 3 bases from V and 1 base from J; bases unmatched to any gene: 2. CDR3 DNA sequence: TGTGCCAGCTCACCCCGGACAGGGAACACTGAAGCTTTCTTT. The encoded protein is CASSPRTGNTEAFF.

V usage is TRBV6-5 and J usage is TRBJ1-1; D gene ambiguous. From germline, CDR1 is MNHEY and CDR2 SVGAGI. The V and J ends lost 3 bases and 1 base respectively, with 6 bases between them. CDR3 length equals 13 residues. The DNA of the CDR3 is TGTGCCAGCAGTTATTCGGAGAACACTGAAGCTTTCTTT. It codes for CASSYSENTEAFF.

By share, this clone ranks as medium-sized. The CDR3 bases are TGTGCCAGCAGTGAGGAAAAGGGAAACTATGGCTACACCTTC. Translating gives CASSEEKGNYGYTF. This chain uses TRBV2 with TRBJ1-2; D uncertain. The V gene's germline CDR1 is SNHLY and CDR2 FYNNEI. The CDR3 loop spans 14 amino acids. Trimming left V 3 bases short and J 2 bases short, with 10 bases between.

The chain links TRBV6-5 to TRBJ2-7, with TRBD1 as a possible D gene (6 bases). This CDR3 is 13 amino acids long. Germline V lookup: CDR1 MNHEY, CDR2 SVGAGI. V dropped 6 bases and J dropped 3 bases, with 12 bases sitting between them. The CDR3 region is CASRRQALYEQYF. For the CDR3, the DNA is TGTGCCAGCAGACGACAGGCGCTCTACGAGCAGTACTTC.

The chain couples TRBV5-1 to TRBJ2-5; tentatively, D is TRBD2 (5 bases). The CDR3 runs 14 residues. CDR1 and CDR2 (germline): SGHRS, YFSETQ. The V and J ends lost 4 bases and 4 bases respectively, with 14 bases between them. CDR3 loop: CASSRTGGGETQYF. The CDR3 DNA follows: TGCGCCAGCAGCCGCACTGGAGGAGGAGAGACCCAGTACTTC.

This clone was detected only a few times. This chain links TRBV7-3 with TRBJ2-5; the match to TRBD2 covers 7 bases. Trimming cost V 5 bases and J 2 bases; bases outside gene matches: 11. The CDR3 totals 16 residues. Germline V lookup: CDR1 SGHTA, CDR2 FQGTGA. In DNA, the CDR3 is TGTGCCAGCAGCGCTACCACCGGGACTACGCAAGAGACCCAGTACTTC. As protein: CASSATTGTTQETQYF.

V usage is TRBV29-1 and J usage is TRBJ1-2; D not certain. V lost 4 bases, J lost 5 bases, and 11 bases lay in between. Germline CDR1 reads SQVTM; CDR2 reads ANQGSEA. CDR3 length: 12 residues. The CDR3 region is CSVGLAEYGYTF. The DNA of the CDR3 is TGCAGCGTTGGTTTGGCCGAATATGGCTACACCTTC. Variable domain in full (rest from reference TRBV29-1 and TRBJ1-2): SAVISQKPSRDICQRGTSLTIQCQVDSQVTMMFWYRQQPGQSLTLIATANQGSEATYESGFVIDKFPISRPNLTFSTLTVSNMSPEDSSIYLCSVGLAEYGYTFGSGTRLTVV.

The rearrangement joins TRBV6-5 to TRBJ2-1; unclear D gene. The V end was cut by 0 bases, the J end by 7 bases, with 16 bases between. Germline loops: CDR1 MNHEY, CDR2 SVGAGI. The CDR3 consists of 16 residues. The CDR3 nucleotides are TGTGCCAGCAGTTACTCGAAGGCAAGGCTGGGGAATGAGCAGTTCTTC. Its protein is CASSYSKARLGNEQFF.

This chain links TRBV5-1 with TRBJ2-3; 7 bases align to TRBD2. Per germline, CDR1 SGHRS and CDR2 YFSETQ. Germline trimming cut 4 bases from V and 0 bases from J; bases unmatched to any gene: 8. There are 16 residues in the CDR3. The CDR3 coding sequence is TGCGCCAGCAGCCTAGCAAGCGGGGTTAGCACAGATACGCAGTATTTT. This encodes CASSLASGVSTDTQYF.

The chain uses TRBV5-1 and TRBJ2-1; 9 bases are a match to TRBD2. V was clipped by 0 bases and J by 7 bases; unmatched bases: 5. The CDR3 spans 15 residues. Germline CDR1 reads SGHRS; CDR2 reads YFSETQ. CDR3 protein: CASSLVAGGPNEQFF. In DNA form, the CDR3 reads TGCGCCAGCAGCTTGGTGGCGGGGGGGCCGAATGAGCAGTTCTTC.

The chain recombines TRBV11-2 with TRBJ1-6; D not resolved. This CDR3 is built from 15 residues. The V end lost 5 bases, the J end lost 4 bases, and 12 bases lay between the germline ends. Germline assignment: CDR1 SGHAT and CDR2 FQNNGV. Here the CDR3 DNA reads TGTGCCAGCAGCCCCTCTTCGGGGTATAATTCACCCCTCCACTTT. Amino acids: CASSPSSGYNSPLHF.

V is TRBV5-4 and J is TRBJ2-4; 8 bases line up with TRBD1. The CDR3 totals 16 residues. Per the germline V gene, CDR1 is SGHNT and CDR2 is YYREEE (reference sequence). The trim removed 0 bases at V and 0 bases at J, leaving 2 bases unmatched. The CDR3 reads CASSLGDRLAKNIQYF. In DNA form, the CDR3 reads TGTGCCAGCAGCTTGGGGGACAGGCTAGCCAAAAACATTCAGTACTTC.

V and J are TRBV9 and TRBJ1-2; tentatively, D is TRBD1 (6 bases). The ends were cut back, 1 base at V and 8 bases at J, with 12 bases in the middle. The CDR3 runs 13 residues. The V gene's germline CDR1 is SGDLS and CDR2 YYNGEE. The CDR3 spells CASSVWGANGYTF. DNA of the CDR3: TGTGCCAGCAGCGTATGGGGGGCGAACGGCTACACCTTC.